These T cell receptor beta chains were read from a single sample in a study of control samples from healthy donors and cancer patients. The data were produced by immunoSEQ multiplex PCR, yet TCRdb's version contains in-frame clones alone and is incomplete. Of around 150,000 clones in the sample, approximately 90% were seen once. Sample: blood. These receptors came from a man aged 25 to 45 in good health. The CDR3 runs from the conserved cysteine through the conserved F or W. D genes are given only for firm matches. Some rows have no size entry. The others give once, few or many, or a class for an expanded clone.

V gene: TRBV27
D gene: TRBD2
J gene: TRBJ2-1
clone size: .
CDR3 protein: CASSSSTGLAGLWNEQFF
CDR3 DNA: TGTGCCAGCAGTTCCTCGACTGGACTAGCGGGACTATGGAATGAGCAGTTCTTC

V gene: TRBV28
D gene: .
J gene: TRBJ2-7
clone size: .
CDR3 protein: CATTKAVSYEQYF
CDR3 DNA: TGTGCCACTACGAAAGCAGTCTCCTACGAGCAGTACTTC

V gene: TRBV7-8
D gene: TRBD1
J gene: TRBJ1-6
clone size: .
CDR3 protein: CASSSEGGNYNSPLHF
CDR3 DNA: TGTGCCAGCAGCTCGGAAGGGGGCAACTATAATTCACCCCTCCACTTT

V gene: TRBV7-3
D gene: .
J gene: TRBJ1-3
clone size: .
CDR3 protein: CASSPDRHSGNTIYF
CDR3 DNA: TGTGCCAGCAGCCCAGACAGGCACTCTGGAAACACCATATATTTT

V gene: TRBV5-1
D gene: TRBD2
J gene: TRBJ2-3
clone size: .
CDR3 protein: CASSFSGARTDTQYF
CDR3 DNA: TGCGCCAGCAGCTTTAGCGGGGCGCGCACAGATACGCAGTATTTT

V gene: TRBV29-1
D gene: .
J gene: TRBJ1-2
clone size: .
CDR3 protein: CSVEDGGKGGYTF
CDR3 DNA: TGCAGCGTTGAAGACGGGGGGAAAGGTGGCTACACCTTC

V gene: TRBV24-1
D gene: .
J gene: TRBJ1-5
clone size: .
CDR3 protein: CATSDSNQPQHF
CDR3 DNA: TGTGCCACCAGTGATTCGAATCAGCCCCAGCATTTT

V gene: TRBV2
D gene: .
J gene: TRBJ1-4
clone size: .
CDR3 protein: CASRDPTGFYEEKLFF
CDR3 DNA: TGTGCCAGCAGAGACCCAACAGGGTTTTATGAGGAAAAACTGTTTTTT

V gene: TRBV29-1
D gene: .
J gene: TRBJ1-1
clone size: .
CDR3 protein: CSSSEKGMNTEAFF
CDR3 DNA: TGCAGCTCCTCCGAAAAAGGCATGAACACTGAAGCTTTCTTT

V gene: TRBV14
D gene: TRBD1
J gene: TRBJ2-3
clone size: .
CDR3 protein: CASSYRQGKDTQYF
CDR3 DNA: TGTGCCAGCAGCTATCGACAGGGAAAAGATACGCAGTATTTT

V gene: TRBV5-1
D gene: .
J gene: TRBJ2-7
clone size: .
CDR3 protein: CASSLGSGGVNEQYF
CDR3 DNA: TGCGCCAGCAGCTTAGGTTCCGGGGGTGTAAACGAGCAGTACTTC

V gene: TRBV27
D gene: TRBD1
J gene: TRBJ2-7
clone size: once
CDR3 protein: CASRSRDRGFYEQYF
CDR3 DNA: TGTGCCAGCAGGAGTAGGGACAGGGGGTTTTACGAGCAGTACTTC

V gene: TRBV2
D gene: .
J gene: TRBJ1-1
clone size: .
CDR3 protein: CASSEEAGPNTEAFF
CDR3 DNA: TGTGCCAGCAGTGAGGAGGCCGGGCCTAACACTGAAGCTTTCTTT

V gene: TRBV9
D gene: TRBD1
J gene: TRBJ1-5
clone size: .
CDR3 protein: CASSTAGTDDQPQHF
CDR3 DNA: TGTGCCAGCAGCACGGCCGGGACAGACGATCAGCCCCAGCATTTT

V gene: TRBV13
D gene: TRBD1
J gene: TRBJ1-5
clone size: .
CDR3 protein: CASSLRQGDQPQHF
CDR3 DNA: TGTGCCAGCAGCCTTCGACAGGGGGATCAGCCCCAGCATTTT

V gene: TRBV10-3
D gene: TRBD1
J gene: TRBJ2-1
clone size: .
CDR3 protein: CAIRVDRGLNEQFF
CDR3 DNA: TGTGCCATCAGGGTGGACAGGGGGTTAAATGAGCAGTTCTTC

V gene: TRBV10-3
D gene: .
J gene: TRBJ2-1
clone size: .
CDR3 protein: CAISSYNEQFF
CDR3 DNA: TGTGCCATCTCCTCCTACAATGAGCAGTTCTTC

V gene: TRBV3-1/TRBV3-2
D gene: TRBD1
J gene: TRBJ1-6
clone size: .
CDR3 protein: CASSQTQGQRNSPLHF
CDR3 DNA: TGTGCCAGCAGCCAAACCCAGGGACAGAGAAATTCACCCCTCCACTTT

V gene: TRBV5-1
D gene: TRBD1
J gene: TRBJ1-2
clone size: .
CDR3 protein: CASSLDRVEGYTF
CDR3 DNA: TGCGCTAGCAGCTTAGACAGGGTGGAAGGCTACACCTTC

V gene: TRBV5-1
D gene: .
J gene: TRBJ2-3
clone size: .
CDR3 protein: CASDLGDGRRTDTQYF
CDR3 DNA: TGCGCCAGCGACCTGGGTGACGGGAGAAGAACAGATACGCAGTATTTT

V gene: TRBV28
D gene: .
J gene: TRBJ1-3
clone size: .
CDR3 protein: CASSLGWRNTIYF
CDR3 DNA: TGTGCCAGCAGTTTAGGGTGGAGAAACACCATATATTTT

V gene: TRBV7-8
D gene: .
J gene: TRBJ2-6
clone size: .
CDR3 protein: CASSLLGLFSSGANVLTF
CDR3 DNA: TGTGCCAGCAGCCTCCTCGGTCTTTTCTCCTCTGGGGCCAACGTCCTGACTTTC